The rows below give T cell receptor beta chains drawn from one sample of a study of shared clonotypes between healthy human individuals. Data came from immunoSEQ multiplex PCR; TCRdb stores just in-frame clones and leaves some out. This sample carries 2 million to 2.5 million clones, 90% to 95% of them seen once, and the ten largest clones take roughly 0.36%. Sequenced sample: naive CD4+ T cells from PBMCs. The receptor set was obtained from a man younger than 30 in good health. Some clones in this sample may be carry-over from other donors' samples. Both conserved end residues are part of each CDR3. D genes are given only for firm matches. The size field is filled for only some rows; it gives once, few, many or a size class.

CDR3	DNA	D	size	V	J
CASSRQYSGANVLTF	TGTGCCAGCAGCCGACAGTACTCTGGGGCCAACGTCCTGACTTTC	.	.	TRBV14	TRBJ2-6
CASSDPWTEAFF	TGTGCCAGCAGCGATCCTTGGACTGAAGCTTTCTTT	.	.	TRBV6-1	TRBJ1-1
CASSPPRQPQHF	TGTGCCAGCAGCCCCCCTCGACAGCCCCAGCATTTT	.	.	TRBV28	TRBJ1-5
CASSYGPSGLTYEQYF	TGTGCCAGCAGTTACGGCCCTAGCGGGCTTACCTACGAGCAGTACTTC	TRBD2	.	TRBV6-5	TRBJ2-7
CASSISGIAAKETQYF	TGTGCCAGCAGCATAAGCGGGATCGCCGCAAAAGAGACCCAGTACTTC	TRBD2	.	TRBV9	TRBJ2-5
CASSFNRDSYGYTF	TGTGCCAGCAGCTTCAACAGGGATAGTTATGGCTACACCTTC	.	.	TRBV7-2	TRBJ1-2
CASSQQAGTGQPQHF	TGCGCCAGCAGCCAACAAGCAGGGACGGGGCAGCCCCAGCATTTT	.	.	TRBV4-3	TRBJ1-5
CASSLSVREQFF	TGTGCCAGCAGTCTCAGCGTGAGAGAGCAGTTCTTC	.	.	TRBV28	TRBJ2-1
CASSLGVSSYNEQFF	TGTGCCAGCAGCTTAGGTGTGTCTTCATACAATGAGCAGTTCTTC	.	.	TRBV7-8	TRBJ2-1
CAWSLGLLYGYTF	TGTGCCTGGAGCCTAGGACTGTTGTATGGCTACACCTTC	.	few	TRBV30	TRBJ1-2
CASSQQGAVMGEQYF	TGTGCCAGCAGCCAGCAGGGGGCCGTTATGGGGGAGCAGTACTTC	TRBD1	.	TRBV7-2	TRBJ2-7
CASSKNRNTEAFF	TGTGCCAGCAGCAAGAACAGGAACACTGAAGCTTTCTTT	.	.	TRBV16	TRBJ1-1
CASSEQGPYEKLFF	TGTGCCAGCAGTGAACAGGGGCCATATGAAAAACTGTTTTTT	.	.	TRBV2	TRBJ1-4
CASRLSASEQYF	TGTGCCAGCCGACTTTCCGCCTCCGAGCAGTACTTC	.	.	TRBV13	TRBJ2-7
CASSLGLASGHQETQYF	TGTGCCAGCAGCTTGGGTTTGGCTAGCGGGCACCAAGAGACCCAGTACTTC	TRBD2	.	TRBV7-2	TRBJ2-5
CSAKTWRGISTDTQYF	TGCAGCGCCAAGACCTGGAGGGGGATAAGCACAGATACGCAGTATTTT	.	.	TRBV29-1	TRBJ2-3
CASSSRGQGRNEQFF	TGTGCCAGCAGCTCCCGGGGCCAGGGCCGGAATGAGCAGTTCTTC	.	.	TRBV11-2	TRBJ2-1
CALYDRGETPLHF	TGTGCCCTGTATGACAGGGGTGAGACACCCCTCCACTTT	TRBD1	.	TRBV30	TRBJ1-6
CASSPPLSGRRNEQFF	TGTGCCAGCAGCCCCCCCCTTAGCGGACGTAGGAATGAGCAGTTCTTC	.	.	TRBV13	TRBJ2-1
CASSFGQPEGKPQHF	TGTGCCAGCAGTTTTGGGCAGCCCGAGGGGAAGCCCCAGCATTTT	.	.	TRBV28	TRBJ1-5
CASSPGGGRRNGYTF	TGTGCCAGCAGTCCAGGGGGCGGCAGGAGGAATGGCTACACCTTC	TRBD1	.	TRBV6-5	TRBJ1-2
CASSPRGTGPMGYTF	TGTGCCAGCAGCCCACGCGGGACAGGGCCTATGGGTTACACCTTC	TRBD1	.	TRBV9	TRBJ1-2
CASSPGNRGSAFF	TGTGCCAGCAGCCCGGGAAACAGGGGTTCAGCTTTCTTT	TRBD1	.	TRBV7-2	TRBJ1-1
CASSPPRTSPGEQYF	TGTGCCAGCTCACCACCGAGGACTAGTCCTGGAGAGCAGTACTTC	TRBD2	.	TRBV18	TRBJ2-7
CASSLGPGGSGNTIYF	TGTGCCAGCAGCTTGGGGCCAGGAGGCTCTGGAAACACCATATATTTT	.	.	TRBV5-6	TRBJ1-3
CASRPLTVNQGGEQYF	TGCGCCAGCAGGCCTTTAACCGTCAATCAGGGGGGCGAGCAGTACTTC	.	.	TRBV4-1	TRBJ2-7
CASSPGGLTRRTGELFF	TGCGCCAGCAGCCCTGGGGGGCTGACTAGGCGGACCGGGGAGCTGTTTTTT	.	.	TRBV5-1	TRBJ2-2
CASSSPDRAKNIQYF	TGTGCCAGCAGCTCCCCCGACAGAGCCAAAAACATTCAGTACTTC	.	once	TRBV11-2	TRBJ2-4
CASTGNGEGRTDTQYF	TGTGCCAGCACTGGAAATGGGGAGGGGAGGACAGATACGCAGTATTTT	TRBD2	.	TRBV6-6	TRBJ2-3
CASSSPPGPDATQYF	TGTGCCAGCAGCTCCCCCCCGGGACCTGATGCGACCCAGTACTTC	.	.	TRBV7-8	TRBJ2-5
CASSINRDRETQYF	TGTGCCAGTAGTATTAACAGGGACCGAGAGACCCAGTACTTC	.	.	TRBV19	TRBJ2-5
CASSPPFQETQYF	TGTGCCAGCTCACCACCGTTTCAAGAGACCCAGTACTTC	.	.	TRBV18	TRBJ2-5
CASSDREHQPQHF	TGTGCCAGCTCCGACAGGGAACATCAGCCCCAGCATTTT	TRBD1	.	TRBV18	TRBJ1-5
CASSLSIQGPYGYTF	TGTGCCAGCAGTTTATCGATCCAGGGCCCCTATGGCTACACCTTC	.	.	TRBV27	TRBJ1-2